Listed below are T cell receptor beta chains from one sample, sequenced in a study of identifying expanded T cells in peripheral blood. Clones were read by immunoSEQ multiplex PCR, and TCRdb kept only the in-frame ones, dropping some. The sample contains roughly 75,000 clones, about 90% of which appear only once. The sample taken for sequencing was blood. These receptors were obtained from a person aged 18 to 70 in good health. Both conserved end residues are part of each CDR3. D genes are given only for firm matches. A row's size may be missing; if present it is once, few, many or a size class.

D gene,V gene,clone size,J gene,CDR3 protein,CDR3 DNA
.,TRBV4-1,.,TRBJ2-1,CASSQDQEGEQFF,TGCGCCAGCAGCCAAGATCAAGAGGGTGAGCAGTTCTTC
.,TRBV5-4,.,TRBJ1-2,CATTLRGANYGYTF,TGTGCCACTACCCTGAGAGGGGCTAACTATGGCTACACCTTC
TRBD1,TRBV5-1,.,TRBJ2-1,CASSLARTGNEQFF,TGCGCCAGCAGCTTGGCCAGGACAGGGAATGAGCAGTTCTTC
TRBD1,TRBV5-1,.,TRBJ2-2,CASSSGQANTGELFF,TGCGCCAGCAGCTCTGGACAGGCTAACACCGGGGAGCTGTTTTTT
.,TRBV4-3,medium-sized,TRBJ1-3,CASSLKPEGESGNTIYF,TGCGCCAGCAGCTTGAAACCGGAAGGGGAATCTGGAAACACCATATATTTT
.,TRBV5-8,.,TRBJ1-5,CASSLEVGSRPQHF,TGTGCCAGCAGTCTGGAGGTGGGGTCCAGGCCCCAGCATTTT
.,TRBV7-3,few,TRBJ2-6,CASSPYAISGANVLTF,TGTGCCAGCAGCCCGTATGCGATCTCTGGGGCCAACGTCCTGACTTTC
.,TRBV20-1,.,TRBJ2-4,CSASKTTYQYF,TGCAGTGCTAGCAAGACCACATATCAGTACTTC
.,TRBV2,.,TRBJ2-3,CASSEARGWPTDTQYF,TGTGCCAGCAGTGAAGCGCGAGGATGGCCCACAGATACGCAGTATTTT
.,TRBV29-1,.,TRBJ2-1,CSVEDLGLGIGEQFF,TGCAGCGTTGAAGATCTTGGGCTAGGAATAGGTGAGCAGTTCTTC
.,TRBV4-3,.,TRBJ2-6,CASSQGTTGANVLTF,TGCGCCAGCAGCCAAGGGACAACTGGGGCCAACGTCCTGACTTTC
.,TRBV28,.,TRBJ2-3,CASSLLQGTDTQYF,TGTGCCAGCAGTTTATTACAGGGCACAGATACGCAGTATTTT
.,TRBV30,.,TRBJ2-5,CAWSRGTQYF,TGTGCCTGGAGTCGAGGGACCCAGTACTTC
.,TRBV5-4,.,TRBJ2-1,CASSFALLNEQFF,TGTGCCAGCAGCTTCGCTTTACTCAATGAGCAGTTCTTC
TRBD1,TRBV7-9,.,TRBJ2-6,CASSPRDRPNSGANVLTF,TGTGCCAGCAGCCCTCGGGACAGACCGAACTCTGGGGCCAACGTCCTGACTTTC
TRBD2,TRBV28,.,TRBJ2-5,CASSLVLAGGPGAQYF,TGTGCCAGCAGTCTCGTACTAGCGGGGGGCCCTGGGGCCCAGTACTTC
.,TRBV21-1,.,TRBJ2-5,CASSKGGFWGQETQYF,TGTGCCAGCAGCAAAGGGGGTTTTTGGGGACAAGAGACCCAGTACTTC
.,TRBV7-2,.,TRBJ1-1,CASSSLVGFNSEAFF,TGTGCCAGCAGCTCCTTGGTTGGCTTCAACTCTGAAGCTTTCTTT
.,TRBV4-1,.,TRBJ2-2,CASSQRVYTGELFF,TGCGCCAGCAGCCAAAGGGTGTACACCGGGGAGCTGTTTTTT
.,TRBV27,.,TRBJ2-1,CASSLFSAGRRVAEFF,TGTGCCAGCAGTTTATTCTCGGCGGGCCGTCGAGTTGCGGAGTTCTTC
TRBD2,TRBV29-1,.,TRBJ2-5,CSVWTRQETQYF,TGCAGCGTTTGGACTAGGCAAGAGACCCAGTACTTC
.,TRBV28,.,TRBJ2-7,CASRHLDPTGAYEQYF,TGTGCCAGCAGACACCTGGACCCAACCGGGGCCTACGAGCAGTACTTC
.,TRBV19,.,TRBJ2-5,CASSTPTGSQETQYF,TGTGCCAGTAGTACCCCGACGGGTAGCCAAGAGACCCAGTACTTC
TRBD2,TRBV7-2,.,TRBJ2-5,CASSLNGGLGETQYF,TGTGCCAGCAGCTTGAACGGGGGGTTAGGGGAGACCCAGTACTTC
.,TRBV27,.,TRBJ1-2,CASTPRYTF,TGTGCCAGCACCCCCCGCTACACCTTC
.,TRBV7-8,.,TRBJ2-1,CASSLSMVRTGLTYNEQFF,TGTGCCAGCAGCTTGAGTATGGTACGGACGGGTCTAACCTACAATGAGCAGTTCTTC
TRBD1,TRBV4-3,.,TRBJ1-1,CASSQTLGQFNEAFF,TGCGCCAGCAGCCAAACCCTGGGACAGTTTAATGAAGCTTTCTTT
TRBD1,TRBV4-1,.,TRBJ1-3,CASSQGTGNSGNTIYF,TGCGCCAGCAGCCAAGGGACAGGCAACTCTGGAAACACCATATATTTT
TRBD2,TRBV5-1,.,TRBJ2-5,CASSLGLGETQYF,TGCGCCAGCAGCCTGGGACTAGGAGAGACCCAGTACTTC
.,TRBV4-3,.,TRBJ2-2,CASNWGPNTGELFF,TGCGCCAGCAATTGGGGTCCGAACACCGGGGAGCTGTTTTTT
.,TRBV13,.,TRBJ2-7,CASIDRGAPLEQYF,TGTGCCAGCATCGACCGGGGGGCGCCGCTCGAGCAGTACTTC
.,TRBV2,.,TRBJ1-5,CASRAGLSNQPQHF,TGTGCCAGCCGGGCAGGGTTGAGCAATCAGCCCCAGCATTTT
TRBD1,TRBV7-9,.,TRBJ2-7,CASSPRDRREQYF,TGTGCCAGCAGCCCTAGGGACAGACGCGAGCAGTACTTC
TRBD1,TRBV9,.,TRBJ1-2,CASSLQGAGYTF,TGTGCCAGCAGCCTACAGGGGGCTGGCTACACCTTC
.,TRBV9,.,TRBJ1-1,CASSVTGNTEAFF,TGTGCCAGCAGCGTAACAGGGAACACTGAAGCTTTCTTT
TRBD2,TRBV5-8,.,TRBJ2-3,CASSLAGGLARDTQYF,TGTGCCAGCAGCTTGGCCGGGGGGTTAGCAAGAGATACGCAGTATTTT
TRBD1,TRBV9,.,TRBJ2-7,CASSPPTGQSRDEQYF,TGTGCCAGCAGCCCCCCGACGGGACAGTCAAGGGACGAGCAGTACTTC
.,TRBV6-5,.,TRBJ2-1,CASSRYNEQFF,TGTGCCAGCTCACGTTACAATGAGCAGTTCTTC
TRBD1,TRBV9,.,TRBJ1-2,CASSKGQGSYGYTF,TGTGCCAGCAGCAAAGGACAGGGGAGCTATGGCTACACCTTC
.,TRBV30,.,TRBJ1-3,CAWKYQSGNTIYF,TGTGCCTGGAAATATCAGTCTGGAAACACCATATATTTT
.,TRBV19,.,TRBJ2-4,CASSSGLDKNIQYF,TGTGCCAGTAGTTCGGGGTTGGACAAAAACATTCAGTACTTC
.,TRBV19,few,TRBJ1-1,CASSMSGTVTEAFF,TGTGCCAGTAGTATGTCTGGCACTGTTACTGAAGCTTTCTTT
.,TRBV29-1,.,TRBJ1-1,CSVVLLNTEAFF,TGCAGCGTTGTTCTCCTAAACACTGAAGCTTTCTTT
.,TRBV5-1,.,TRBJ2-1,CASSLESGLHNEQFF,TGCGCCAGCAGCTTGGAAAGCGGATTACACAATGAGCAGTTCTTC
.,TRBV9,.,TRBJ2-3,CASSVALLDGTQYF,TGTGCCAGCAGCGTGGCTTTACTGGACGGTACGCAGTATTTT
.,TRBV6-4,few,TRBJ2-6,CASSDSREGSSGANVLTF,TGTGCCAGCAGTGACTCGAGAGAGGGAAGCTCTGGGGCCAACGTCCTGACTTTC
.,TRBV6-5,.,TRBJ1-1,CASRGDTEAFF,TGTGCCAGCCGGGGGGACACTGAAGCTTTCTTT